One sample yielded the 29 T cell receptor beta chains listed below, sequenced in a study of blood T cell repertoires in COVID-19 (dated by TCRdb to about 2020). The library was made by the immunoSEQ multiplex PCR assay. TCRdb limited this immuneACCESS table to in-frame rearrangements with V and J called. A share of clones is missing; checked studies link under half to unresolved V genes, and the rest is unexplained. In this sample the table shows approximately 300,000 clones, roughly 85% of which occur a single time. Of the sample, under 2% is held by the ten largest clones. The sample consisted of PBMCs or T cells enriched from blood (not recorded which). The receptors shown here come from a woman between 25 and 40 years old who had been exposed to COVID-19.

This clone came up a few times. This chain uses TRBV9 with TRBJ2-1; 11 positions match TRBD2. Trimming at V came to 4 bases and at J to 0 bases, leaving 6 bases not matched to a gene. The V gene's germline CDR1 is SGDLS and CDR2 YYNGEE. The CDR3 runs 17 residues. CDR3 in amino acids: CASSKGTSGSSYNEQFF. CDR3 DNA: TGTGCCAGCAGCAAAGGGACTAGCGGAAGCTCCTACAATGAGCAGTTCTTC.

The gene calls are TRBV5-1 and TRBJ2-3; D possibly corresponds to TRBD1 (6 bases). V gave up 4 bases and J gave up 8 bases, with 8 bases separating them. Germline V lookup: CDR1 SGHRS, CDR2 YFSETQ. The CDR3 runs to 11 residues. The CDR3 DNA sequence: TGCGCCAGCAGCGAACAGGGTACGCAGTATTTT. Translating it yields CASSEQGTQYF.

The table lists this clone with a few counts. In nucleotides, the CDR3 is TGCGCCAGCAGCCAAGATTCGGACGGGAGCACCTACGAGCAGTACTTC. This gives the protein CASSQDSDGSTYEQYF. The chain recombines TRBV4-1 with TRBJ2-7, with D possibly matching TRBD2 (6 bases). The CDR3 has 16 residues. Trimming stripped 0 bases from V and 2 bases from J, with 14 bases between. Germline assignment: CDR1 MGHRA and CDR2 YSYEKL.

In its sample, this clone was seen a few times. CDR3 residues: CASFLRTYRYGYTF. The CDR3 region has the DNA TGCGCCAGCTTTCTTAGGACCTACAGGTATGGCTACACCTTC. The gene calls are TRBV4-1 and TRBJ1-2; perhaps TRBD1 as D (5 bases). V was pared by 8 bases and J by 5 bases, with 18 bases between. Germline lookup yields CDR1 MGHRA and CDR2 YSYEKL. CDR3 length: 14 residues.

The chain uses TRBV5-6 and TRBJ1-1; D gene uncertain. The CDR3 is made up of 15 amino acids. V was trimmed by 2 bases and J by 0 bases, leaving 11 bases between them. Germline lookup yields CDR1 SGHDT and CDR2 YYEEEE. The CDR3 DNA reads as TGTGCCAGCAGCTTCTACTCCGTAATGAACACTGAAGCTTTCTTT. Translation: CASSFYSVMNTEAFF. The entire variable domain, with the rest obtained from reference TRBV5-6 and TRBJ1-1, is as follows: DAGVTQSPTHLIKTRGQQVTLRCSPKSGHDTVSWYQQALGQGPQFIFQYYEEEERQRGNFPDRFSGHQFPNYSSELNVNALLLGDSALYLCASSFYSVMNTEAFFGQGTRLTVV.

The rearrangement joins TRBV3-1 (or the pseudogene TRBV3-2) to TRBJ2-7; D gene unclear. The germline gives CDR1 LGHDT, CDR2 YNNKEL (reference sequence). V lost 1 base, J lost 6 bases, and 10 bases lay in between. The CDR3 is 13 residues long. CDR3 residues: CASSQATRAEQYF. The DNA for the CDR3 is TGTGCCAGCAGCCAAGCGACTCGTGCCGAGCAGTACTTC.

The chain employs TRBV15 and TRBJ2-1, with TRBD2 identical over 7 bases. V was pared by 3 bases and J by 14 bases, with 7 bases of the junction left unmatched. The germline V gene has CDR1 LNHNV and CDR2 YYDKDF (reference sequence). The CDR3 contains 12 residues. The CDR3 loop reads CATSRGRGEEFF. In nucleotides, the CDR3 is TGTGCCACCAGCAGGGGGAGGGGAGAAGAGTTCTTC. Full variable domain (rest looked up from reference TRBV15 and TRBJ2-1): DAMVIQNPRYQVTQFGKPVTLSCSQTLNHNVMYWYQQKSSQAPKLLFHYYDKDFNNEADTPDNFQSRRPNTSFCFLDIRSPGLGDTAMYLCATSRGRGEEFFGPGTRLTVL.

This chain uses TRBV21-1 with TRBJ1-6; the tabulated D call, TRBD1, remains unverified against the DNA. TRBV21-1 is flagged as a pseudogene. The CDR3 consists of 17 residues. The CDR3 reads CASRSRDRIGYNSPLHF. The CDR3 DNA reads TGTGCCAGCAGGTCCCGGGACAGGATCGGCTATAATTCACCCCTCCACTTT.

J is TRBJ2-6 and V is TRBV2; perhaps TRBD1 as D (5 bases). Germline V gives CDR1 SNHLY, CDR2 FYNNEI. V lost 1 base to trimming and J lost 0 bases, with 10 bases between them. The CDR3 loop spans 17 amino acids. The CDR3 region is CASSEGGRPSGANVLTF. DNA of the CDR3: TGTGCCAGCAGTGAAGGGGGCCGTCCCTCTGGGGCCAACGTCCTGACTTTC.

This chain links TRBV5-8 with TRBJ1-6; tentative D call: TRBD1 (5 bases). The germline CDR1 and CDR2 sequences are SGHTS and YDEGEE. The CDR3 runs 14 residues. The germline V and J ends were trimmed by 3 bases and 6 bases, with 10 bases remaining between them. The CDR3 reads CASSSGLANSPLHF. CDR3 DNA: TGTGCCAGCAGCTCGGGACTGGCTAATTCACCCCTCCACTTT.

The chain combines TRBV7-8 with TRBJ2-7; 9 bases agree with TRBD1. The germline V gene has CDR1 SGHVS and CDR2 FQNEAQ. Trimming cost V 2 bases and J 0 bases; bases outside gene matches: 5. The length of the CDR3 is 16 residues. The DNA of the CDR3 is TGTGCCAGCAGCTTAACAACAGGGGGCAGCTCCTACGAGCAGTACTTC. It is translated as CASSLTTGGSSYEQYF.

The V gene is TRBV2, the J gene TRBJ1-5, with D hard to call. Trimming stripped 4 bases from V and 0 bases from J, with 10 bases between. CDR3 length: 15 amino acids. In germline, CDR1 is SNHLY, CDR2 FYNNEI. This CDR3 reads CASSGLAVSNQPQHF. CDR3 in DNA: TGTGCCAGCAGTGGACTAGCGGTTAGCAATCAGCCCCAGCATTTT.

The chain is built from TRBV5-1 and TRBJ2-3; the match to TRBD2 covers 7 bases. This CDR3 spans 16 amino acids. CDR1 is SGHRS and CDR2 is YFSETQ in the germline V gene. The V and J ends lost 4 bases and 3 bases, in that order; junction bases with no gene match: 11. DNA for the CDR3: TGCGCCAGCAGCCTGGGATCGGGCGGGAGTACAGATACGCAGTATTTT. Encoded protein: CASSLGSGGSTDTQYF.

The chain employs TRBV5-4 and TRBJ2-7; 7 bases fit TRBD2. The CDR3 consists of 15 residues. Per the germline V gene, CDR1 is SGHNT and CDR2 is YYREEE (reference sequence). V lost 2 bases, J lost 0 bases, and 5 bases stayed unmatched. The CDR3 here is CASSLIGGSSYEQYF. In DNA, the CDR3 is TGTGCCAGCAGCTTAATCGGCGGGAGCTCCTACGAGCAGTACTTC.

The rearrangement joins TRBV5-1 to TRBJ1-1; TRBD1 matches 10 bases. Germline trimming cut 2 bases from V and 4 bases from J; bases unmatched to any gene: 5. The V gene's germline CDR1 is SGHRS and CDR2 YFSETQ. The CDR3 loop spans 15 amino acids. CDR3 coding DNA: TGCGCCAGCAGCTTTGCCGGGACAGGGGCCACTGAAGCTTTCTTT. This encodes CASSFAGTGATEAFF.

This CDR3 reads CASSPRGATDTQYF. CDR3 DNA sequence: TGTGCCAGTAGTCCCCGGGGAGCCACAGATACGCAGTATTTT. The chain couples TRBV19 to TRBJ2-3; TRBD2 might be the D (5 bases). CDR1 is LNHDA and CDR2 is SQIVND in the germline V gene (reference sequence). The CDR3 consists of 14 residues. V was trimmed by 5 bases and J by 2 bases, leaving 11 bases between them.

The V and J genes are TRBV12-3 or TRBV12-4 and TRBJ2-2; no firm D call. The CDR3 length is 12 residues. Trimming cost V 10 bases and J 4 bases, with 10 bases left between them. The CDR3 is CAITTVTGELFF. The DNA of the CDR3 is TGTGCCATTACGACTGTCACCGGGGAGCTGTTTTTT.

V gene TRBV2 combines with J gene TRBJ1-1; D gene unclear. There are 15 residues in the CDR3. V lost 7 bases and J 2 bases, leaving 17 bases between the germline ends. Looked up from germline, CDR1 is SNHLY and CDR2 is FYNNEI. In DNA form, the CDR3 reads TGTGCCAGCATTCCGGACGGACTATTAAACACTGAAGCTTTCTTT. It encodes CASIPDGLLNTEAFF.

This chain joins TRBV7-9 and TRBJ1-4; 8 bases are shared with TRBD1. The J segment lost 2 bases and the V segment lost 4 bases, leaving 15 bases of the junction unmatched. The CDR3 covers 19 residues. Germline CDR1 and CDR2: SEHNR and FQNEAQ (reference sequence). The CDR3 here is CASSSLGGRGRLTNEKLFF. The CDR3 DNA is TGTGCCAGCAGCTCCCTTGGGGGCAGGGGGCGACTGACTAATGAAAAACTGTTTTTT.

J is TRBJ2-1 and V is TRBV7-3; D gene ambiguous. CDR1 is SGHTA and CDR2 is FQGTGA in the germline V gene. The CDR3 spans 15 residues. The V and J ends lost 3 bases and 2 bases respectively, with 11 bases between them. CDR3 amino acids: CASSFAVAAYNEQFF. The CDR3 DNA sequence: TGTGCCAGCAGCTTTGCGGTAGCAGCCTACAATGAGCAGTTCTTC.

The V and J genes are TRBV5-1 and TRBJ2-7; TRBD1 might be the D (7 bases). CDR3 length: 14 residues. Germline-derived CDR1 and CDR2 are SGHRS and YFSETQ. Trimming took 3 bases from V and 9 from J, leaving 19 bases between them. CDR3 residues: CASSSEGQRTGQYF. In DNA form, the CDR3 reads TGCGCCAGCAGCTCGGAGGGACAGAGGACTGGGCAGTACTTC.

J is TRBJ1-1 and V is TRBV27; perhaps TRBD1 as D (6 bases). The CDR3 consists of 14 residues. In germline, CDR1 is MNHEY, CDR2 SMNVEV (reference sequence). V was cut by 4 bases and J by 5 bases, with 14 bases left in between. DNA of the CDR3: TGTGCCAGCAGTTCTGGACAGTCGAAGACTGAAGCTTTCTTT. Its protein is CASSSGQSKTEAFF.

The chain links TRBV6-6 to TRBJ1-2, with 9 bases aligning to TRBD1. Trimming removed 6 bases from V and 6 bases from J; junction bases left unmatched: 5. This CDR3 has 13 amino acids. Germline assignment: CDR1 MNHNY and CDR2 SVGAGI (reference sequence). The CDR3 reads CASRDGTGNGYTF. The CDR3 DNA sequence: TGTGCCAGCAGAGATGGGACAGGGAATGGCTACACCTTC.

In its sample, this clone was seen a few times. The rearrangement links TRBV5-1 to TRBJ1-2; 7 bases map to TRBD1. CDR3 length equals 14 residues. Trimming took 4 bases from V and 8 from J; bases not matched to a gene: 11. Looked up from germline, CDR1 is SGHRS and CDR2 is YFSETQ. The CDR3 here is CASSSQQGEGGYTF. CDR3 in DNA: TGCGCCAGCAGCAGTCAGCAGGGGGAAGGAGGCTACACCTTC.

The chain links TRBV19 to TRBJ1-4; D is possibly TRBD1 (6 bases). Trimming removed 5 bases from V and 8 bases from J, with 12 bases in between. The germline V gene has CDR1 LNHDA and CDR2 SQIVND (reference sequence). The CDR3 has 13 residues. The CDR3 region is CASSRRGGEKLFF. Written as DNA, the CDR3 is TGTGCCAGTAGTCGCAGGGGCGGGGAAAAACTGTTTTTT.

The genes are TRBV19 and TRBJ1-5; D not certain. The V gene's germline CDR1 is LNHDA and CDR2 SQIVND (reference sequence). Trimming took off 7 bases at V and 6 bases at J, with 19 bases between the two ends. The CDR3 has 15 residues. CDR3 in amino acids: CASKPGGSAGQPQHF. The DNA for the CDR3 is TGTGCCAGTAAACCAGGAGGGAGTGCCGGTCAGCCCCAGCATTTT.

V is TRBV5-4 and J is TRBJ2-1; D is perhaps TRBD2 (6 bases). Germline loops: CDR1 SGHNT, CDR2 YYREEE (reference sequence). V dropped 2 bases and J dropped 5 bases, with 11 bases sitting between them. The CDR3 is made up of 14 amino acids. CDR3 residues: CASSFGGWHNEQFF. The CDR3 nucleotides read TGTGCCAGCAGCTTTGGGGGGTGGCACAATGAGCAGTTCTTC. Drawing the rest from reference TRBV5-4 and TRBJ2-1, the complete variable domain is ETGVTQSPTHLIKTRGQQVTLRCSSQSGHNTVSWYQQALGQGPQFIFQYYREEENGRGNFPPRFSGLQFPNYSSELNVNALELDDSALYLCASSFGGWHNEQFFGPGTRLTVL.

The CDR3 coding sequence is TGTGCCAGCAGCCAAGATTCTAGCGGGGGATACAATGAGCAGTTCTTC. Residues: CASSQDSSGGYNEQFF. The chain is built from TRBV4-2 and TRBJ2-1, with 10 bases fitting TRBD2. From germline, CDR1 is LGHNA and CDR2 YNFKEQ. The CDR3 has 16 residues. J was trimmed by 4 bases and V by 0 bases; bases with no gene match: 3.

The V call is TRBV5-1, the J call TRBJ1-6; D is unresolved. CDR1 and CDR2 from the germline V gene are SGHRS and YFSETQ. CDR3 length: 13 residues. V lost 4 bases, J lost 7 bases, and 9 bases lay in between. The chain's CDR3 is CASSPSPNSPLHF. CDR3 coding DNA: TGCGCCAGCAGCCCTTCCCCCAATTCACCCCTCCACTTT.